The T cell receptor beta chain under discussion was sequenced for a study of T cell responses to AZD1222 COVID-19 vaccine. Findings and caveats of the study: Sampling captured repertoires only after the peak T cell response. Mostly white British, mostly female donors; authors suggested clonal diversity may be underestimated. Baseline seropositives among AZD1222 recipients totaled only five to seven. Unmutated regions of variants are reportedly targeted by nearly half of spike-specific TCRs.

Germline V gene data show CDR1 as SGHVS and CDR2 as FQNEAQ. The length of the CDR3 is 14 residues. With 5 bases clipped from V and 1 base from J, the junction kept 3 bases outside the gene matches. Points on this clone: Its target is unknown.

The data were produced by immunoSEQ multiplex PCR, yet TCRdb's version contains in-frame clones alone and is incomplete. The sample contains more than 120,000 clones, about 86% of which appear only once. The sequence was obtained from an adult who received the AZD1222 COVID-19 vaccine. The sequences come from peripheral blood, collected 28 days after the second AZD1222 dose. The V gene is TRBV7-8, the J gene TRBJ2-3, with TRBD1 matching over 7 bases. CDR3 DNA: TGTGCCAGCAGCCCAGGACAGGGCACAGATACGCAGTATTTT. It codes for CASSPGQGTDTQYF.